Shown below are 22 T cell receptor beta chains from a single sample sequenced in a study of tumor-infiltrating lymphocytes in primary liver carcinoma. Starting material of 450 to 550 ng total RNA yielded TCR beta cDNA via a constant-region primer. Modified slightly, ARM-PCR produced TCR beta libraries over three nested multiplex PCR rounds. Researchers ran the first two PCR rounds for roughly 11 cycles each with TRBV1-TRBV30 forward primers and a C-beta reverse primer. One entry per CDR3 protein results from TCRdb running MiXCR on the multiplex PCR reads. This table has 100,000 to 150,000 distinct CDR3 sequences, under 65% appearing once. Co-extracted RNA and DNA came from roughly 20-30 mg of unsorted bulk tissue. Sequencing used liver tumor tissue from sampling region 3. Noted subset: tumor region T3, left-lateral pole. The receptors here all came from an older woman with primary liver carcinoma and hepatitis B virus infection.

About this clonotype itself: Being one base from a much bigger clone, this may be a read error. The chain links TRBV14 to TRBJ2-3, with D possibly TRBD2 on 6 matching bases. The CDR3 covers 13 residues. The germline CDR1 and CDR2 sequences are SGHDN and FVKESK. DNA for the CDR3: TGTGCCAGCAGCCTCGGGAGCGCAGATACGCAGTGTTTT. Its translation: CASSLGSADTQCF.

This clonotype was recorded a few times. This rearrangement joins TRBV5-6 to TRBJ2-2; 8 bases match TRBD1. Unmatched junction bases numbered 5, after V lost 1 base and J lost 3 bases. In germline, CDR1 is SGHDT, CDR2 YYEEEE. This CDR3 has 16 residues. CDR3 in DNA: TGTGCCAGCAGCTTGCTAGGGACAGGCGACACCGGGGAGCTGTTTTTT. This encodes CASSLLGTGDTGELFF. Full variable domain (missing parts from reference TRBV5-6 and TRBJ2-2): DAGVTQSPTHLIKTRGQQVTLRCSPKSGHDTVSWYQQALGQGPQFIFQYYEEEERQRGNFPDRFSGHQFPNYSSELNVNALLLGDSALYLCASSLLGTGDTGELFFGEGSRLTVL.

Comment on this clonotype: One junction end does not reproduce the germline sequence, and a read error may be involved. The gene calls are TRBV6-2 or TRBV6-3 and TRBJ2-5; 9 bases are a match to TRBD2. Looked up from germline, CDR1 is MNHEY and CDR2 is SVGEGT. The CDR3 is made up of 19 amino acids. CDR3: CASSSYCISGSSTREIQYF. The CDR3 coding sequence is TGTGCCAGTAGCTCCTACTGTATTAGCGGGAGTTCTACTCGGGAGATCCAGTACTTC.

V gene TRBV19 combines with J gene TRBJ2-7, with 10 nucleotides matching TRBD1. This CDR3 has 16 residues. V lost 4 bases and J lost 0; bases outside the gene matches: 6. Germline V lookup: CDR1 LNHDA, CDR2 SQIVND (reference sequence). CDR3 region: CASSTRGQGDSYEQYF. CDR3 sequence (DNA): TGTGCCAGTAGTACTCGAGGACAGGGGGACTCCTACGAGCAGTACTTC.

DNA for the CDR3: TGTGCCAATAGGGGACTAGCGGAAGAGGGTGAGCAGTTCTTC. Translation: CANRGLAEEGEQFF. The J gene is TRBJ2-1, the V gene TRBV6-1, with 11 nucleotides matching TRBD2. The J segment lost 9 bases and the V segment lost 10 bases, leaving 11 bases of the junction unmatched. The CDR3 sequence is 14 residues long. Germline V gene lookup returns CDR1 MNHNS and CDR2 SASEGT.

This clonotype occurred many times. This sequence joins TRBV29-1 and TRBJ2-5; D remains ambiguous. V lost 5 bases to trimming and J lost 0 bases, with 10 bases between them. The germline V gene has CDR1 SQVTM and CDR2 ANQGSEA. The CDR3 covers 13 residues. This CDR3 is CSVFRTDQETQYF. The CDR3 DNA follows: TGCAGCGTTTTCCGGACCGACCAAGAGACCCAGTACTTC.

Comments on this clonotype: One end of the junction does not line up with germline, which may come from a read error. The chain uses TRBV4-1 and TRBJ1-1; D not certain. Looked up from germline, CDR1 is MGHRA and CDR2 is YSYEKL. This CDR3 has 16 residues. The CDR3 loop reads CAGSQDRRPLNTEAFF. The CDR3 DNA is TGCGCCGGCAGCCAAGACCGCAGGCCCCTGAACACTGAAGCTTTCTTT.

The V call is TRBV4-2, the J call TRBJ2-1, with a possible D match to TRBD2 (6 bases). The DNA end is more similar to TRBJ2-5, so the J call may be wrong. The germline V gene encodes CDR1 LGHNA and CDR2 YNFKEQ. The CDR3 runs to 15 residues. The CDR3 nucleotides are TGTGCCAGCAGCCACCCAGAGCGGGTCTACAATGACCAGTACTTC. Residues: CASSHPERVYNDQYF.

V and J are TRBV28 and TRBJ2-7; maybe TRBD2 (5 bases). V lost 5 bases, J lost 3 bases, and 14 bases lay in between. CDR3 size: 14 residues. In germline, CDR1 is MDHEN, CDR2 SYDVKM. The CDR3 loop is CASSPLASYYEQYF. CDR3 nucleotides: TGTGCCAGCAGTCCTTTGGCTAGCTACTACGAGCAGTACTTC.

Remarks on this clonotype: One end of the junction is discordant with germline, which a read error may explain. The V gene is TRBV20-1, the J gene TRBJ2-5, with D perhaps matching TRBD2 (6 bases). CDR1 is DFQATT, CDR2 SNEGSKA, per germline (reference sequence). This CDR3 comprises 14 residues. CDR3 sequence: CSARPSGYQETKYF. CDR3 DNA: TGCAGTGCTCGCCCCAGCGGGTACCAAGAGACCAAGTACTTC.

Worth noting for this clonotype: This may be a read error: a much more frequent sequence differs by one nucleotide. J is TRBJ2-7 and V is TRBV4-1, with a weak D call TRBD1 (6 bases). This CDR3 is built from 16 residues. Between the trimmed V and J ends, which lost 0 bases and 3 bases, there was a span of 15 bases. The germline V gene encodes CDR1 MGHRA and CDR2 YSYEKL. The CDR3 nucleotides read TGCGCCAGCAGCCAAGAGGCAGGGGCACACTTCTACGAGCAGTACTTC. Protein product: CASSQEAGAHFYEQYF.

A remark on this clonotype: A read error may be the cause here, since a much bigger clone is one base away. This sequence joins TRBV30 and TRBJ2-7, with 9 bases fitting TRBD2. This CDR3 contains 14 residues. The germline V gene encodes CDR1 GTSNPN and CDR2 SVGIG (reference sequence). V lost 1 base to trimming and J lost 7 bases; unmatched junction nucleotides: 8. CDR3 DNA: TGTGCCTGGAGTGCGTCAGCGGGAGGAAAAGAGCAGTACTTC. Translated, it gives CAWSASAGGKEQYF.

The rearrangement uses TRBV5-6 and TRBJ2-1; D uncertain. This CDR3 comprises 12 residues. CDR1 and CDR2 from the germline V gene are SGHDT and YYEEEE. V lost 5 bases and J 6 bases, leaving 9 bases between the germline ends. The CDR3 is CASSMIRNEQFF. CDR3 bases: TGTGCCAGCAGTATGATTCGCAATGAGCAGTTCTTC.

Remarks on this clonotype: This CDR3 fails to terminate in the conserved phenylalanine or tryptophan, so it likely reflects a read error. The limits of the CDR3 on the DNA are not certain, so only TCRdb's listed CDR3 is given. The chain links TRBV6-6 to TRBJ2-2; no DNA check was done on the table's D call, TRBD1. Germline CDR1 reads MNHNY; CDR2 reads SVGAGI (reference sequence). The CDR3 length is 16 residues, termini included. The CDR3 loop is CASSQVRGEAVGELFS.

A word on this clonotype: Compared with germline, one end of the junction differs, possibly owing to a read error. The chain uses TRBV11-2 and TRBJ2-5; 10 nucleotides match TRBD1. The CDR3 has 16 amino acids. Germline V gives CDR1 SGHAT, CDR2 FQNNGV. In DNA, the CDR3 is TGTGCCAGTAGCTTATCGCGGACAGGGGGACAAGGGACCCAGTACTTC. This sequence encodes CASSLSRTGGQGTQYF.

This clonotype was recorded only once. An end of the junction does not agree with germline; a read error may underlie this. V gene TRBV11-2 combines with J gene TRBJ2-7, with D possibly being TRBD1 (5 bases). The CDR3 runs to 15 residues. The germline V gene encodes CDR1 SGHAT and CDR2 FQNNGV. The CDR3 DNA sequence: TGTGCCAGCAGCTTACTGGCAGGGCTAAGCTACGAGCAGCACTTC. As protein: CASSLLAGLSYEQHF. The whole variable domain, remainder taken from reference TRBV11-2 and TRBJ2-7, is EAGVAQSPRYKIIEKRQSVAFWCNPISGHATLYWYQQILGQGPKLLIQFQNNGVVDDSQLPKDRFSAERLKGVDSTLKIQPAKLEDSAVYLCASSLLAGLSYEQHFGPGTRLTVT.

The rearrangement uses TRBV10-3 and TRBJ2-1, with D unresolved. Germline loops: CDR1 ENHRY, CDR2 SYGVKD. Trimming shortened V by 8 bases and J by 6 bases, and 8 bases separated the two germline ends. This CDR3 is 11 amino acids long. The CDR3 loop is CAIGSANEQFF. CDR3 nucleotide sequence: TGTGCCATCGGTTCGGCCAATGAGCAGTTCTTC.

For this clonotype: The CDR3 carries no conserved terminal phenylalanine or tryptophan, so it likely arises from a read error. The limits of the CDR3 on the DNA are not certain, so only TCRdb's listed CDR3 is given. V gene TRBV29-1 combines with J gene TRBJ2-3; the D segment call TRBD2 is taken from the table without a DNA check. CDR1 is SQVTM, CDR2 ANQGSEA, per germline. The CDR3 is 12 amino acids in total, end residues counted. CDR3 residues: CSVTSGGDTQCY.

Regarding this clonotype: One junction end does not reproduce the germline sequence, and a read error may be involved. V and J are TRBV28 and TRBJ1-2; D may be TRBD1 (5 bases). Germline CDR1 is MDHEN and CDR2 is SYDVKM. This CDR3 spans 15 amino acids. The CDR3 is CASRLFQAGSDGYTF. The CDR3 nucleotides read TGTGCTAGCAGGTTGTTTCAGGCAGGGTCTGATGGCTACACCTTC.

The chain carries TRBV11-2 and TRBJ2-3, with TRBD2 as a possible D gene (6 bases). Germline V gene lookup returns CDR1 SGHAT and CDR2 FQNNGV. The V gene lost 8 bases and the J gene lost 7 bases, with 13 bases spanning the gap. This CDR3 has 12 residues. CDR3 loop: CASLRRGNTQYF. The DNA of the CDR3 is TGTGCCAGCCTGCGACGGGGGAATACGCAGTATTTT.

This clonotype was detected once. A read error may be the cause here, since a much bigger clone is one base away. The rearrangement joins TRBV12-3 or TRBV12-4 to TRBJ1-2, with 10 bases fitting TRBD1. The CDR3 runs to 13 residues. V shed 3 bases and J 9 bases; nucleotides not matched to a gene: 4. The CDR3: CASSFRQGARYTF. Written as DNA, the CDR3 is TGTGCCAGCAGTTTCCGACAGGGGGCTCGCTACACCTTC.

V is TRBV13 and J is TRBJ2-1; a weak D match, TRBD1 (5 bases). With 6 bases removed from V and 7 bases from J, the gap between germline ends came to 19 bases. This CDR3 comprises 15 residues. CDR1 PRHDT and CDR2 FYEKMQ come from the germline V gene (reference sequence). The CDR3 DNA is TGTGCCAGCAGTATAGGGGTAGAAAGGGGAAATGAGCAGTTCTTC. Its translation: CASSIGVERGNEQFF.